The clone carrying this TCR beta chain came up a few times. This specimen belongs to a study of early T cells in non-severe SARS-CoV-2 infection. Overall study: Sequencing input comprised bulk RNA from unsorted whole blood; chain pairing was not available.

The CDR3 is 21 amino acids. Germline CDR1 SGHDN, CDR2 FVKESK. V was pared by 5 bases and J by 1 base, with 16 bases of the junction left unmatched. A single record per CDR3 protein comes from TCRdb applying MiXCR to the 5' RACE reads. The sample has about 80,000 distinct CDR3 sequences, about 9.6% seen once. The source of this sequence is an adult who was a healthcare worker with PCR-confirmed SARS-CoV-2 infection or an uninfected control (not recorded which). Sequencing was done on a sample of whole blood. The chain employs TRBV14 and TRBJ2-1; 14 bases align to TRBD2. CDR3 nucleotides: TGTGCCAGCAGCGGACTGCGGGGACTAGCGGGAGCCGCGGGGTCCTACAATGAGCAGTTCTTC. Protein: CASSGLRGLAGAAGSYNEQFF.